Detailed here is one TCR beta chain. CDR3 length equals 12 residues. Germline assignment: CDR1 SGHAT and CDR2 FQNNGV. The V end was cut by 5 bases, the J end by 3 bases, with 6 bases between. Donors included only healthy HIV-negative adults lacking recent acute infections or vaccinations. Donors comprised only Caucasian adults living in Nashville, Tennessee. The sample is drawn from a study of shared clonotypes between healthy human individuals. Overall study context: The plates for each donor numbered three CD4 naive, three CD4 memory, two CD8 naive and one CD8 memory.

A roughly 200 ng quantity of DNA, roughly 29,000 T cell genomes, went into the sorted-subset replicate PCRs. Produced via immunoSEQ multiplex PCR; TCRdb's table is partial and in-frame only. The profile shows 850,000 to 1,200,000 clones, approximately 76% of them singletons. V and J are TRBV11-2 and TRBJ2-3; D unclear. The source is a man aged 18 to 30 in good health. The sequencing sample was made of memory CD4+ T cells sorted from blood. This sample's subset: CD45RA-negative fraction. CDR3 sequence reads: CASSQVTDTQYF. DNA for the CDR3: TGTGCCAGCAGCCAAGTTACAGATACGCAGTATTTT.